These 23 T cell receptor beta chains were all obtained from the same sample, sequenced in a study of T cells in women clearing cervical HPV infection. TCRdb keeps only in-frame clones here, not all; method: immunoSEQ multiplex PCR. The ten top clones account for around 15%, within a sample of roughly 18,000 clones. Sequenced sample: blood buffy coat. All receptors come from a woman between 18 and 70 years old with a cervical HPV16 infection that either progressed to CIN3+ or cleared (not recorded which).

As concerns this clone: The sequenced fragment ends 3 residues before the CDR3 boundary, so the rest is inferred from the germline J gene. The genes are TRBV4-1 and TRBJ2-5; 11 bases agree with TRBD2. CDR1 and CDR2 (germline): MGHRA, YSYEKL. V trimming: 1 base; J trimming: 5 bases; junction bases outside the gene matches: 6. The CDR3 totals 16 residues. The CDR3 DNA, read in part, is TGCGCCAGCAGCCAAGTTCTAGCGGGGGGCGGTGAGACC. Translating gives CASSQVLAGGGET. In full, the CDR3 is CASSQVLAGGGETQYF.

Notes on this clone: From the germline J gene comes the end of the CDR3, since the read stops 3 residues before it. This chain connects TRBV7-9 to TRBJ2-1; TRBD2 matches 8 bases. This CDR3 comprises 15 residues. V lost 5 bases to trimming and J lost 8 bases; unmatched junction nucleotides: 11. Germline V gene lookup returns CDR1 SEHNR and CDR2 FQNEAQ (reference sequence). The CDR3: CASSPRRLALDEQFF. The sequenced part of the CDR3 DNA is TGTGCCAGCAGCCCCCGCCGACTAGCGCTCGATGAG.

Concerning this clone itself: The read halts 3 residues ahead of the CDR3 end, with the missing end drawn from the germline J gene. The chain uses TRBV19 and TRBJ2-7, with no clear D. The germline CDR1 and CDR2 sequences are LNHDA and SQIVND (reference sequence). V was clipped by 5 bases and J by 1 base, with 9 bases between them. This CDR3 has 13 amino acids. CDR3 DNA, as far as it was read: TGTGCCAGTAGTCCCCCCCAGTCCTACGAG. Translating it yields CASSPPQSYE. The whole CDR3 protein is CASSPPQSYEQYF.

As concerns this clone: The CDR3 end falls 3 residues outside the read, so it is completed with the germline J gene. V and J are TRBV12-3 or TRBV12-4 and TRBJ2-1, with D tentatively TRBD1 (5 bases). This CDR3 is 14 amino acids long. V lost 2 bases, J lost 5 bases, and 10 bases lay in between. The CDR3 DNA, read in part, is TGTGCCAGCAGTTTAAGACAAGGGGACAATGAG. Translated: CASSLRQGDNE. The CDR3 in full is CASSLRQGDNEQFF.

Points on this clone: With the read ending 3 residues before the CDR3 end, the germline J gene is used to fill in that end. Other nucleotide sequences in the sample specify the same CDR3. The rearrangement links TRBV19 to TRBJ1-6; 10 positions agree with TRBD1. CDR1 and CDR2 (germline): LNHDA, SQIVND (reference sequence). Trimming removed 4 bases from V and 10 bases from J; junction bases left unmatched: 7. The CDR3 runs to 15 residues. Partial CDR3 DNA: TGTGCCAGTAGTACCCTCGGGACAGGGGTCTCACCC. It is translated as CASSTLGTGVSP. The full-length CDR3 reads as CASSTLGTGVSPLHF.

Note on this clone: The read ends 3 residues before the CDR3 terminus; that terminus is restored from the germline J gene. This sequence joins TRBV7-2 and TRBJ2-3; D is unclear. The germline gives CDR1 SGHTA, CDR2 FQGNSA. The CDR3 has 14 residues. The germline V and J ends were trimmed by 5 bases and 7 bases, with 16 bases remaining between them. The CDR3 is CASSRIGSLNTQYF. The covered CDR3 bases are TGTGCCAGCAGCCGCATCGGGTCATTGAATACG.

Comments on this clone: The read comes to an end 3 residues before the CDR3 does, leaving the germline J gene to fill in the end. The V and J genes are TRBV12-3 or TRBV12-4 and TRBJ2-7; TRBD2 matches 8 bases. This CDR3 contains 15 residues. The V gene end was trimmed by 0 bases and the J gene end by 4 bases; junction bases not matched to a gene: 5. CDR3 DNA (partial): TGTGCCAGCAGTTTAGCACTAGCGGAGGTATACGAG. Its translation: CASSLALAEVYE. The full-length CDR3 reads as CASSLALAEVYEQYF.

A remark on this clone: The missing CDR3 end, 3 residues past where the read stops, is filled in from the germline J gene. The chain uses TRBV10-2 and TRBJ2-5; D possibly corresponds to TRBD2 (6 bases). The germline V and J ends were trimmed by 9 bases and 2 bases, with 13 bases remaining between them. The CDR3 loop spans 13 amino acids. CDR1 and CDR2 (germline): WSHSY, SAAADI. The CDR3 region is CASLVSGQETQYF. Partial CDR3 DNA: TGCGCCAGTTTAGTCAGCGGGCAAGAGACC.

Worth noting for this clone: The CDR3 end falls 3 residues outside the read, so it is completed with the germline J gene. V is TRBV7-9 and J is TRBJ1-1, with D possibly being TRBD1 (5 bases). The CDR3 has 15 residues. Germline assignment: CDR1 SEHNR and CDR2 FQNEAQ (reference sequence). The CDR3 spells CASSSKEGFEETAFF. CDR3 DNA, as far as it was read: TGTGCCAGCAGCTCAAAAGAGGGGTTTGAGGAGACA.

Turning to this clone: The CDR3 extends 3 residues past the end of the read, so its final part is completed from the germline J gene. The J gene is TRBJ1-5, the V gene TRBV24-1; weak D call: TRBD1 (6 bases). The CDR3 contains 15 residues. CDR1 and CDR2 from the germline V gene are KGHDR and SFDVKD. V lost 9 bases and J 4 bases, leaving 18 bases between the germline ends. Partial CDR3 DNA: TGTGCCACCCAGTGGGACACTCCGGGTAATCAGCCC. It translates to CATQWDTPGNQP. The whole CDR3 region reads CATQWDTPGNQPQHF.

Concerning this clone: The read falls 3 residues short of the CDR3 end, and the missing part is taken from the germline J gene. The V and J genes are TRBV12-3 or TRBV12-4 and TRBJ2-2; either TRBD1 or TRBD2 may supply D (5 bases each). V shed 3 bases and J shed 5 bases, with 10 bases lying between them. The CDR3 is made up of 14 amino acids. CDR3 in amino acids: CASSFFEGTGELFF. The covered CDR3 bases are TGTGCCAGCAGTTTTTTCGAGGGGACCGGGGAG.

Turning to this clone: The read ends 3 residues shy of where the CDR3 ends; the end is completed using the germline J gene. V usage is TRBV30 and J usage is TRBJ1-2, with TRBD1 matching over 7 bases. The CDR3 totals 13 residues. From germline, CDR1 is GTSNPN and CDR2 SVGIG (reference sequence). This chain's CDR3 is CAWRLTGIYDYTF. CDR3 bases read: TGTGCCTGGAGACTGACAGGGATCTACGAC.

Worth noting for this clone: Sequencing ends 3 residues short of the CDR3 end; the germline J gene provides the rest. This chain connects TRBV11-3 to TRBJ2-5; D not certain. Germline loops: CDR1 SGHNT, CDR2 YENEEA. CDR3 size: 14 residues. The ends were cut back, 8 bases at V and 2 bases at J, with 15 bases in the middle. The CDR3 sequence: CASGFGSRQETQYF. The covered CDR3 bases are TGTGCCAGCGGGTTTGGTAGCCGACAAGAGACC.

About this clone itself: Read coverage stops 3 residues before the CDR3 terminus; the germline J gene supplies the remainder. The chain employs TRBV7-7 and TRBJ1-2; the D is unclear. This CDR3 contains 15 residues. Germline CDR1 reads SSHAT; CDR2 reads FNYEAQ (reference sequence). CDR3 bases read: TGTGCCAGCAGTCAAACTAGCGGGAGCTCGAATGAC. Protein product: CASSQTSGSSND. The whole CDR3 sequence reads CASSQTSGSSNDYTF.

Comment on this clone: Read data end 3 residues before the CDR3 end; the end is taken from the germline J gene. The chain has TRBV27 and TRBJ2-7, with TRBD2 matching 15 bases. The CDR3 consists of 16 residues. The V segment lost 3 bases and the J segment 4 bases; nucleotides outside the gene matches: 4. The germline gives CDR1 MNHEY, CDR2 SMNVEV (reference sequence). The CDR3 reads CASSFTGLAGGYEQYF. The part of the CDR3 DNA that was read is TGTGCCAGCAGTTTTACGGGACTAGCGGGAGGATACGAG.

Regarding this clone: Read sequence stops 3 residues before the CDR3 end, and the germline J gene provides the missing end. The gene calls are TRBV7-2 and TRBJ2-7; 10 bases agree with TRBD1. J lost 2 bases, V lost 5 bases, and 6 bases had no gene match. Germline assignment: CDR1 SGHTA and CDR2 FQGNSA. This CDR3 has 15 amino acids. The sequenced CDR3 bases are TGTGCCAGCAGCCCCCGACAGGGGGCGCCCTACGAG. This translates into CASSPRQGAPYE. The whole CDR3 reads CASSPRQGAPYEQYF. Full variable domain (rest looked up from reference TRBV7-2 and TRBJ2-7): GAGVSQSPSNKVTEKGKDVELRCDPISGHTALYWYRQSLGQGLEFLIYFQGNSAPDKSGLPSDRFSAERTGGSVSTLTIQRTQQEDSAVYLCASSPRQGAPYEQYFGPGTRLTVT.

As for this clone: Read sequence stops 3 residues before the CDR3 end, and the germline J gene provides the missing end. V gene TRBV7-2 combines with J gene TRBJ1-5; D might be TRBD1 (6 bases). Trimming removed 5 bases at V and 0 bases at J, with 11 bases between. The germline V gene has CDR1 SGHTA and CDR2 FQGNSA. The CDR3 sequence is 15 residues long. CDR3 amino acids: CASSTMGHSNQPQHF. Incomplete CDR3 DNA: TGTGCCAGCAGCACTATGGGACATAGCAATCAGCCC.

On this clone itself: The read ends 3 residues before the CDR3 terminus; that terminus is restored from the germline J gene. The chain uses TRBV7-9 and TRBJ2-7, with D possibly matching TRBD2 (7 bases). Germline assignment: CDR1 SEHNR and CDR2 FQNEAQ (reference sequence). The CDR3 runs to 15 residues. The V end was cut by 6 bases, the J end by 5 bases, with 20 bases between. This CDR3 is CASRPQRGAANEQYF. The CDR3 DNA, read in part, is TGTGCCAGCAGGCCTCAACGGGGGGCCGCCAACGAG.

A note on this clone: The read terminates 3 residues ahead of where the CDR3 ends, so the germline J gene completes it. V and J are TRBV30 and TRBJ1-2; 7 nucleotides agree with TRBD1. CDR1 GTSNPN and CDR2 SVGIG come from the germline V gene (reference sequence). The ends lost 8 bases at V and 0 bases at J; junction bases unmatched: 9. The CDR3 runs to 14 residues. CDR3 DNA, as far as it was read: TGTGCCGGACAAACAGGGGCGACTAACTATGGC. This translates into CAGQTGATNYG. The complete CDR3 protein is CAGQTGATNYGYTF.

Remarks on this clone: Read coverage stops 3 residues before the CDR3 terminus; the germline J gene supplies the remainder. The gene calls are TRBV20-1 and TRBJ1-6; D is possibly TRBD1 (5 bases). CDR1 and CDR2 from the germline V gene are DFQATT and SNEGSKA (reference sequence). CDR3 length: 13 amino acids. V lost 5 bases and J 6 bases, leaving 11 bases between the germline ends. CDR3 sequence: CSAHQDSNSPLHF. CDR3 bases read: TGCAGTGCTCATCAAGACAGTAATTCACCC.

Details on this clone: The read ends 3 residues early relative to the CDR3; the germline J gene fills the gap. The rearrangement links TRBV6-2 or TRBV6-3 to TRBJ1-1; tentatively, D is TRBD1 (6 bases). The V and J ends lost 7 bases and 0 bases respectively, with 18 bases between them. The germline CDR1 and CDR2 sequences are MNHEY and SVGEGT. The CDR3 totals 16 residues. The part of the CDR3 DNA that was read is TGTGCCAGCACCCTCCGCCCGGGACACGTGAACACTGAA. Translated: CASTLRPGHVNTE. The entire CDR3 is CASTLRPGHVNTEAFF.

A remark on this clone: The germline gene is not matched at one end of the junction; a read error may be the cause. The CDR3 end falls 3 residues outside the read, so it is completed with the germline J gene. The rearrangement links TRBV4-2 to TRBJ2-2; TRBD2 might be the D (5 bases). Germline assignment: CDR1 LGHNA and CDR2 YNFKEQ. The CDR3 is 15 amino acids. The CDR3 loop is CASSQEERYTGELFF. The sequenced part of the CDR3 DNA is TGCGCCAGCAGCCAAGAAGAGCGGTACACCGGGGAG.

About this clone itself: The read gets to within 3 residues of the CDR3 end, and the germline J gene fills in the rest. The gene calls are TRBV12-3 or TRBV12-4 and TRBJ2-2, with 12 bases lining up with TRBD2. V shed 6 bases and J 8 bases; nucleotides not matched to a gene: 7. This CDR3 spans 15 amino acids. The part of the CDR3 DNA that was read is TGTGCCAGCAGCCCTAGCGGGAGGGCCATGGGGGAG. This translates into CASSPSGRAMGE. The whole CDR3 protein reads CASSPSGRAMGELFF.